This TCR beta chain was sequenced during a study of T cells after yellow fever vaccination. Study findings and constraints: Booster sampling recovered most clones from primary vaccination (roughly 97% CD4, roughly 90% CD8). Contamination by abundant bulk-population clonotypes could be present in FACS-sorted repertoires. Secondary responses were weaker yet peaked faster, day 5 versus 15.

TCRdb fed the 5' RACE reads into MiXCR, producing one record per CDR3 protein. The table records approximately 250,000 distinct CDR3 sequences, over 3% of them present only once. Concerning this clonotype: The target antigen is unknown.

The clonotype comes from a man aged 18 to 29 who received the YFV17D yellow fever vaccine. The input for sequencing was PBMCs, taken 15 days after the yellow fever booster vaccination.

CDR3 amino acids: CASSPVLAGSTDTQYF. CDR3 bases: TGCGCCAGCAGCCCTGTACTAGCGGGGTCTACAGATACGCAGTATTTT. The J gene is TRBJ2-3, the V gene TRBV5-1; 10 bases align to TRBD2. There are 16 residues in the CDR3. The ends lost 4 bases at V and 3 bases at J; junction bases unmatched: 8. The germline V gene has CDR1 SGHRS and CDR2 YFSETQ.